The 13 T cell receptor beta chains listed next were all sequenced from one sample in a study of T cells in Graves' hyperthyroidism and ophthalmopathy. RNA transcripts were the template for amplifying TCR beta CDR3 regions. A set of HTBI primers served as the primers for a first-round RT-PCR of the TCR CDR3. TCRdb re-derived calls from the multiplex PCR reads in MiXCR, one entry per CDR3 protein. This sample yields hundreds of thousands of distinct CDR3 sequences, of which roughly 13% are seen a single time; about 26% belongs to the top ten. The sequenced material came from blood. The source is a woman aged 25 to 39 with Graves' hyperthyroidism.

The V gene is TRBV6-2 or TRBV6-3, the J gene TRBJ2-5, with D maybe TRBD1 (5 bases). V dropped 6 bases and J dropped 1 base, with 15 bases sitting between them. The CDR3 extends over 15 amino acids. Germline lookup yields CDR1 MNHEY and CDR2 SVGEGT. The CDR3 reads CASSFQGRGQETQYF. CDR3 coding DNA: TGTGCCAGCAGCTTCCAGGGAAGGGGCCAAGAGACCCAGTACTTC.

This clonotype was seen at least ten times. The chain links TRBV6-1 to TRBJ2-7; a possible D gene is TRBD1 (6 bases). Germline CDR1 and CDR2: MNHNS and SASEGT. Trimming stripped 5 bases from V and 3 bases from J, with 17 bases between. The CDR3 consists of 15 residues. The DNA of the CDR3 is TGTGCCAGCAGTCCCCCCTTAGGGGGTCTCTACGAGCAGTACTTC. It specifies CASSPPLGGLYEQYF.

This clonotype was seen many times. CDR3 sequence reads: CAWGKNTEAFF. CDR3 DNA sequence: TGTGCCTGGGGGAAGAACACTGAAGCTTTCTTT. V is TRBV30 and J is TRBJ1-1, with D unclear. Looked up from germline, CDR1 is GTSNPN and CDR2 is SVGIG (reference sequence). The length of the CDR3 is 11 residues. V was pared by 5 bases and J by 1 base, with 5 bases between.

V usage is TRBV28 and J usage is TRBJ1-6, with a tentative D call TRBD1 (6 bases). There are 13 residues in the CDR3. CDR1 MDHEN and CDR2 SYDVKM come from the germline V gene. V was cut by 7 bases and J by 9 bases, with 13 bases left in between. CDR3 bases: TGTGCCAGCACCACCGGGGGCGCTTCACCCCTCCACTTT. It translates to CASTTGGASPLHF.

The chain carries TRBV29-1 and TRBJ2-7, with 9 bases lining up with TRBD2. CDR3 length: 14 amino acids. Germline V CDR1 and CDR2: SQVTM, ANQGSEA. Trimming took 4 bases from V and 1 from J; bases not matched to a gene: 5. CDR3 DNA: TGCAGCGTTGCTCTAGCGGGAAAATCCTACGAGCAGTACTTC. This codes for CSVALAGKSYEQYF.

The chain links TRBV3-1 to TRBJ2-1; D may be TRBD2 (6 bases). The CDR3 has 15 amino acids. Trimming cost V 4 bases and J 6 bases, with 16 bases left between them. Germline CDR1 and CDR2: LGHDT and YNNKEL (reference sequence). The CDR3 here is CASSLSAGLVNEQFF. The CDR3 coding sequence is TGTGCCAGCAGCCTCTCGGCGGGATTAGTCAATGAGCAGTTCTTC.

This chain uses TRBV5-4 with TRBJ2-3; no clear D gene. V dropped 4 bases and J dropped 6 bases, with 9 bases sitting between them. The CDR3 runs to 12 residues. The germline V gene encodes CDR1 SGHNT and CDR2 YYREEE (reference sequence). This CDR3 is CASSVSGDTQYF. The CDR3 DNA follows: TGTGCCAGCAGCGTGAGTGGTGATACGCAGTATTTT.

This clonotype was seen more than once but under ten times. V gene TRBV6-1 combines with J gene TRBJ1-5, with TRBD1 identical over 9 bases. V was clipped by 6 bases and J by 6 bases; unmatched bases: 9. Germline loops: CDR1 MNHNS, CDR2 SASEGT. There are 15 residues in the CDR3. In DNA form, the CDR3 reads TGTGCCAGCAGCTCCACAGGGGGCGGCAGTCAGCCCCAGCATTTT. Its protein product is CASSSTGGGSQPQHF.

The CDR3 reads CASAWGLAGYTF. In DNA form, the CDR3 reads TGTGCCAGCGCCTGGGGTCTGGCGGGCTACACCTTC. V usage is TRBV6-1 and J usage is TRBJ1-2; D unresolved. The CDR3 loop spans 12 amino acids. With 8 bases removed from V and 8 bases from J, the gap between germline ends came to 15 bases. CDR1 and CDR2 from the germline V gene are MNHNS and SASEGT.

This clonotype was seen many times. CDR3 amino acids: CASSFNTQRDTQYF. The CDR3 coding sequence is TGCGCCAGCAGCTTCAATACCCAGCGAGATACGCAGTATTTT. This chain joins TRBV5-1 and TRBJ2-3; D call uncertain. The CDR3 is made up of 14 amino acids. The V end lost 2 bases, the J end lost 5 bases, and 12 bases lay between the germline ends. In germline, CDR1 is SGHRS, CDR2 YFSETQ.

This clonotype was seen repeatedly, ten times or more. The gene calls are TRBV12-3 or TRBV12-4 and TRBJ2-3, with TRBD2 identical over 12 bases. After removal of 4 bases from V and 6 bases from J, the junction contained 8 bases not matched to a gene. CDR3 length: 16 amino acids. The CDR3 loop is CASSSETSGSGDTQYF. CDR3 in DNA: TGTGCCAGCAGTTCGGAGACTAGCGGGAGTGGCGATACGCAGTATTTT.

V and J are TRBV7-9 and TRBJ1-6, with D uncertain. Germline V CDR1 and CDR2: SEHNR, FQNEAQ (reference sequence). Trimming removed 1 base from V and 13 bases from J, with 11 bases in between. The length of the CDR3 is 13 residues. In nucleotides, the CDR3 is TGTGCCAGCAGCTTAGATCGGGGTGGGCCCCTCCACTTT. Translated: CASSLDRGGPLHF.

In its sample, this clonotype was seen many times. The chain couples TRBV7-8 to TRBJ2-1; D remains unclear. CDR3 size: 12 residues. Trimming left V 1 base short and J 7 bases short, with 5 bases between. CDR1 and CDR2 from the germline V gene are SGHVS and FQNEAQ. CDR3 DNA: TGTGCCAGCAGCTTAGATGGAAATGAGCAGTTCTTC. Its protein is CASSLDGNEQFF.